The next 13 T cell receptor beta chains were all read from a single sample in a study of cytomegalovirus exposure and HLA in healthy donors. The PCR used 60 Vbeta and 13 Jbeta primers. Repertoires were generated with immunoSEQ multiplex PCR, while TCRdb's copy carries only in-frame clones and drops some. The sample yields under 300,000 clones, around 65% seen once. The source material was PBMCs. The source of these receptors is a female donor in good health and CMV-seronegative.

This chain joins TRBV28 and TRBJ1-3; 8 nucleotides match TRBD1. Germline trimming cut 2 bases from V and 1 base from J; bases unmatched to any gene: 4. CDR3 length equals 16 residues. Per germline, CDR1 MDHEN and CDR2 SYDVKM. The CDR3 bases are TGTGCCAGCAGTTTAATCCAGGGGGCTTCTGGAAACACCATATATTTT. As protein: CASSLIQGASGNTIYF. The variable domain in full, completed from reference TRBV28 and TRBJ1-3, reads DVKVTQSSRYLVKRTGEKVFLECVQDMDHENMFWYRQDPGLGLRLIYFSYDVKMKEKGDIPEGYSVSREKKERFSLILESASTNQTSMYLCASSLIQGASGNTIYFGEGSWLTVV.

The chain carries TRBV14 and TRBJ2-3, with D perhaps TRBD2 (6 bases). The CDR3 contains 18 residues. Trimming pared 0 bases from V and 2 bases from J, leaving 18 bases between. CDR1 SGHDN and CDR2 FVKESK come from the germline V gene. This CDR3 is CASSQEGSRERYTDTQYF. The CDR3 nucleotides read TGTGCCAGCAGCCAAGAGGGATCCCGGGAGCGCTACACAGATACGCAGTATTTT.

The chain couples TRBV11-2 to TRBJ2-5; D perhaps matches TRBD2 (6 bases). This CDR3 comprises 14 residues. Germline V gene sequence: CDR1 SGHAT, CDR2 FQNNGV. Trimming cost V 1 base and J 5 bases, with 11 bases left between them. The CDR3 DNA reads TGTGCCAGCAGCTTAGTGGAGGGAGTTGAGACCCAGTACTTC. This gives the protein CASSLVEGVETQYF.

On this clone itself: This sample includes further DNA sequences coding for the same CDR3. The chain employs TRBV7-9 and TRBJ1-2; 8 bases are shared with TRBD1. Germline trimming cut 0 bases from V and 4 bases from J; bases unmatched to any gene: 7. Germline V gene lookup returns CDR1 SEHNR and CDR2 FQNEAQ (reference sequence). The CDR3 consists of 16 residues. The CDR3 loop reads CASSLASGGEGYGYTF. The DNA of the CDR3 is TGTGCCAGCAGCTTAGCCTCAGGGGGCGAAGGCTATGGCTACACCTTC.

The chain uses TRBV6-5 and TRBJ2-5; 9 nucleotides align to TRBD2. The CDR3 runs to 16 residues. Losses at the gene ends were 3 bases for V and 2 bases for J; bases not matched to a gene: 7. Per germline, CDR1 MNHEY and CDR2 SVGAGI. The CDR3 reads CASSYELAGGQETQYF. Written as DNA, the CDR3 is TGTGCCAGCAGTTATGAGTTGGCGGGAGGGCAAGAGACCCAGTACTTC.

The rearrangement uses TRBV6-5 and TRBJ1-3; no clear D. The V and J ends lost 0 bases and 2 bases respectively, with 11 bases between them. The CDR3 has 16 residues. Germline CDR1 is MNHEY and CDR2 is SVGAGI. The CDR3 DNA is TGTGCCAGCAGTTACTCGACGAGGGAAGCTGGAAACACCATATATTTT. It translates to CASSYSTREAGNTIYF.

The sample holds one count of this clone. The J gene is TRBJ2-1, the V gene TRBV27; 7 nucleotides line up with TRBD2. Per the germline V gene, CDR1 is MNHEY and CDR2 is SMNVEV (reference sequence). J lost 6 bases, V lost 8 bases, and 7 bases had no gene match. CDR3 length: 13 residues. CDR3 bases: TGTGCCAGCCAACTAGCGAGGTTCAATGAGCAGTTCTTC. As protein: CASQLARFNEQFF.

The chain couples TRBV6-1 to TRBJ2-7; 14 nucleotides align to TRBD2. This CDR3 is built from 13 residues. Germline V lookup: CDR1 MNHNS, CDR2 SASEGT. V was pared by 10 bases and J by 6 bases, with 5 bases of the junction left unmatched. The CDR3 reads CATRLAGGLEQYF. CDR3 bases: TGTGCCACCAGACTAGCGGGAGGGCTCGAGCAGTACTTC.

The chain carries TRBV5-4 and TRBJ1-1, with 9 nucleotides matching TRBD1. There are 14 residues in the CDR3. V was clipped by 4 bases and J by 7 bases; unmatched bases: 8. The V gene's germline CDR1 is SGHNT and CDR2 YYREEE (reference sequence). The CDR3 DNA sequence: TGTGCCAGCAGCCCCCCGACAGGGGGGCTTGAAGCTTTCTTT. It codes for CASSPPTGGLEAFF.

The chain has TRBV6-1 and TRBJ1-1; D gene uncertain. The germline V gene has CDR1 MNHNS and CDR2 SASEGT. V was pared by 1 base and J by 1 base, with 4 bases between. The CDR3 runs 13 residues. CDR3 amino acids: CASSEVRNTEAFF. CDR3 nucleotides: TGTGCCAGCAGTGAAGTTCGGAACACTGAAGCTTTCTTT.

Comment on this clone: Other DNA sequences from this sample encode an identical CDR3 as well. This chain links TRBV30 with TRBJ1-2; D is undetermined. Germline V gene data show CDR1 as GTSNPN and CDR2 as SVGIG (reference sequence). CDR3 length equals 12 residues. Trimming stripped 1 base from V and 4 bases from J, with 7 bases between. The CDR3 DNA follows: TGTGCCTGGAGTGGTTCCGGCTATGGCTACACCTTC. Its protein product is CAWSGSGYGYTF.

The chain links TRBV5-1 to TRBJ2-6; 10 bases are shared with TRBD1. This CDR3 contains 18 residues. From germline, CDR1 is SGHRS and CDR2 YFSETQ. V lost 3 bases to trimming and J lost 0 bases; unmatched junction nucleotides: 6. In DNA, the CDR3 is TGCGCCAGCAGCTCCGGACAGGGGGGGATCTCTGGGGCCAACGTCCTGACTTTC. As protein: CASSSGQGGISGANVLTF.

This chain joins TRBV2 and TRBJ2-7; 7 bases fit TRBD2. CDR1 is SNHLY and CDR2 is FYNNEI in the germline V gene. The CDR3 loop spans 14 amino acids. The V and J ends lost 6 bases and 5 bases, in that order; junction bases with no gene match: 10. For the CDR3, the DNA is TGTGCCAGCAGGGTTGGGAGGCTAGCGGACGAGCAGTACTTC. As protein: CASRVGRLADEQYF.